One sample yielded the 27 T cell receptor beta chains listed below, sequenced in a study of OX40 agonist ivuxolimab in advanced cancers. Profiled with immunoSEQ multiplex PCR; TCRdb holds only in-frame clones, not every one. The sample holds around 85,000 clones, about 90% seen once. Sequenced material: CD4+ or CD8+ T cells sorted from blood, taken in a trial of the OX40 agonist ivuxolimab. Every receptor here comes from an adult with an advanced solid tumor such as melanoma, head and neck, liver or kidney cancer.

This chain uses TRBV19 with TRBJ1-5; 8 bases line up with TRBD1. CDR3 length equals 16 residues. Germline trimming cut 8 bases from V and 0 bases from J; bases unmatched to any gene: 9. The germline V gene has CDR1 LNHDA and CDR2 SQIVND (reference sequence). CDR3 amino acids: CASADRGLSSNQPQHF. As DNA, the CDR3 is TGTGCCAGTGCCGACAGGGGCCTGAGTAGCAATCAGCCCCAGCATTTT.

CDR3 amino acids: CASSLQGSGKSGELFF. The CDR3 bases are TGTGCCAGCAGCTTACAAGGTAGCGGGAAGTCAGGGGAGCTGTTTTTT. The chain couples TRBV7-2 to TRBJ2-2; 8 bases are a match to TRBD2. The J segment lost 8 bases and the V segment lost 2 bases, leaving 10 bases of the junction unmatched. Germline CDR1 reads SGHTA; CDR2 reads FQGNSA. The CDR3 loop spans 16 amino acids.

The chain couples TRBV2 to TRBJ2-4; maybe TRBD1 (5 bases). CDR3 size: 14 residues. Germline CDR1 is SNHLY and CDR2 is FYNNEI. V was cut by 7 bases and J by 4 bases, with 14 bases left in between. CDR3 sequence reads: CASMPQGLKNIQYF. For the CDR3, the DNA is TGTGCCAGCATGCCCCAGGGCTTGAAAAACATTCAGTACTTC.

The chain couples TRBV7-2 to TRBJ2-7, with 7 bases fitting TRBD2. The ends lost 7 bases at V and 5 bases at J; junction bases unmatched: 11. Per the germline V gene, CDR1 is SGHTA and CDR2 is FQGNSA. The CDR3 contains 14 residues. CDR3 residues: CASKPLGGMNEQYF. DNA for the CDR3: TGTGCCAGCAAACCCCTGGGGGGGATGAACGAGCAGTACTTC.

The rearrangement joins TRBV7-9 to TRBJ1-5; no definite D call. V was shortened by 6 bases and J by 6 bases, with 9 bases between the two germline ends. The CDR3 is made up of 12 amino acids. Germline CDR1 and CDR2: SEHNR and FQNEAQ (reference sequence). The CDR3 sequence is CASSVGGQPQHF. CDR3 DNA sequence: TGTGCCAGCAGTGTTGGAGGTCAGCCCCAGCATTTT.

V gene TRBV19 combines with J gene TRBJ2-5, with D possibly matching TRBD1 (5 bases). The CDR3 covers 15 residues. The V and J ends lost 5 bases and 5 bases respectively, with 18 bases between them. Germline CDR1 and CDR2: LNHDA and SQIVND (reference sequence). As DNA, the CDR3 is TGTGCCAGTAGTCAGACCACAGGAGCGCGGGAGACCCAGTACTTC. Protein sequence: CASSQTTGARETQYF.

This chain joins TRBV11-3 and TRBJ2-6; 7 bases are a match to TRBD1. CDR1 and CDR2 from the germline V gene are SGHNT and YENEEA. The CDR3 contains 17 residues. With V trimmed by 4 bases and J by 1 base, 7 bases remained unmatched. CDR3 DNA sequence: TGTGCCAGCAGCTACAGGGGCCGATCTTCTGGGGCCAACGTCCTGACTTTC. Its translation: CASSYRGRSSGANVLTF.

This clone was counted a single time. The gene calls are TRBV10-3 and TRBJ1-1; D uncertain. The CDR3 totals 15 residues. The germline V and J ends were trimmed by 1 base and 2 bases, with 11 bases remaining between them. Germline loops: CDR1 ENHRY, CDR2 SYGVKD. CDR3 nucleotides: TGTGCCATCAGTGAGTATCTGGGCAGCAACACTGAAGCTTTCTTT. Amino acids: CAISEYLGSNTEAFF.

This chain links TRBV7-6 with TRBJ2-7; possibly TRBD1 or TRBD2 for D (6 bases each). CDR3 length: 12 amino acids. CDR1 and CDR2 (germline): SGHVS, FNYEAQ. V dropped 2 bases and J dropped 7 bases, with 9 bases sitting between them. CDR3 in amino acids: CASSLWRGEQYF. CDR3 sequence (DNA): TGTGCCAGCAGCTTATGGAGGGGGGAGCAGTACTTC.

The chain uses TRBV9 and TRBJ2-2, with D possibly matching TRBD2 (5 bases). The germline V gene encodes CDR1 SGDLS and CDR2 YYNGEE. Trimming stripped 3 bases from V and 6 bases from J, with 12 bases between. The CDR3 is 14 residues long. The CDR3 DNA follows: TGTGCCAGCAGCGCGAGGGTATTGTCCGGGGAGCTGTTTTTT. Its translation is CASSARVLSGELFF.

The chain joins TRBV28 to TRBJ2-1; D unresolved. This CDR3 comprises 11 residues. The germline CDR1 and CDR2 sequences are MDHEN and SYDVKM. Trimming stripped 2 bases from V and 9 bases from J, with 5 bases between. The CDR3 DNA is TGTGCCAGCAGTTTAGGAATTGAGCAGTTCTTC. It specifies CASSLGIEQFF.

The rearrangement joins TRBV4-3 to TRBJ2-7; D is ambiguous. CDR1 LGHNA and CDR2 YSLEER come from the germline V gene. The CDR3 has 13 residues. V was pared by 0 bases and J by 6 bases, with 9 bases between. CDR3 sequence: CASSQEMGVEQYF. The CDR3 DNA is TGCGCCAGCAGCCAAGAAATGGGCGTCGAGCAGTACTTC.

This clone came up a few times. This chain connects TRBV10-2 to TRBJ2-7; D perhaps matches TRBD2 (5 bases). Germline V lookup: CDR1 WSHSY, CDR2 SAAADI. V gave up 0 bases and J gave up 0 bases, with 12 bases separating them. The length of the CDR3 is 16 residues. CDR3 loop: CASSESWTSSSYEQYF. The CDR3 DNA is TGCGCCAGCAGTGAGTCGTGGACTTCCAGCTCCTACGAGCAGTACTTC.

V and J are TRBV5-1 and TRBJ2-7, with D hard to call. Between the trimmed V and J ends, which lost 0 bases and 2 bases, there was a span of 12 bases. CDR3 length: 15 residues. The germline CDR1 and CDR2 sequences are SGHRS and YFSETQ. As DNA, the CDR3 is TGCGCCAGCAGCTTGGGTTTTTCCTCACCCTACGAGCAGTACTTC. It codes for CASSLGFSSPYEQYF.

The rearrangement links TRBV4-3 to TRBJ2-2; 11 positions agree with TRBD2. The CDR3 totals 19 residues. The germline gives CDR1 LGHNA, CDR2 YSLEER. The V segment lost 4 bases and the J segment 0 bases; nucleotides outside the gene matches: 10. CDR3 sequence: CASSRLPGTSGSNTGELFF. The CDR3 coding sequence is TGCGCCAGCAGCCGCCTCCCCGGGACTAGCGGATCGAACACCGGGGAGCTGTTTTTT.

The chain combines TRBV11-2 with TRBJ1-1; no firm D call. Per germline, CDR1 SGHAT and CDR2 FQNNGV. CDR3 length equals 14 residues. The V end lost 5 bases, the J end lost 0 bases, and 10 bases lay between the germline ends. CDR3 region: CASSPRRLNTEAFF. CDR3 in DNA: TGTGCCAGCAGCCCTCGGCGATTGAACACTGAAGCTTTCTTT.

The chain recombines TRBV19 with TRBJ1-5; 8 positions agree with TRBD1. This CDR3 has 14 amino acids. Per the germline V gene, CDR1 is LNHDA and CDR2 is SQIVND (reference sequence). V shed 5 bases, J shed 6 bases, and the junction held 6 bases outside the gene matches. The CDR3, as DNA: TGTGCCAGTAGTCCCGGACAGGGTCCTCAGCCCCAGCATTTT. It specifies CASSPGQGPQPQHF. The full variable domain, with the rest looked up from reference TRBV19 and TRBJ1-5, is DGGITQSPKYLFRKEGQNVTLSCEQNLNHDAMYWYRQDPGQGLRLIYYSQIVNDFQKGDIAEGYSVSREKKESFPLTVTSAQKNPTAFYLCASSPGQGPQPQHFGDGTRLSIL.

CDR3 DNA sequence: TGTGCCAGCAGCGTGGCAGTCCAAGAGACCCAGTACTTC. It codes for CASSVAVQETQYF. The chain carries TRBV9 and TRBJ2-5; D is undetermined. CDR1 is SGDLS and CDR2 is YYNGEE in the germline V gene. Trimming cost V 2 bases and J 1 base, with 6 bases left between them. This CDR3 spans 13 amino acids.

The V call is TRBV9, the J call TRBJ2-3; D ambiguous. Germline CDR1 reads SGDLS; CDR2 reads YYNGEE. The CDR3 is 12 residues long. Between the trimmed V and J ends, which lost 1 base and 4 bases, there was a span of 4 bases. This CDR3 is CASSVTADTQYF. The CDR3 nucleotides are TGTGCCAGCAGCGTAACCGCAGATACGCAGTATTTT.

The V call is TRBV29-1, the J call TRBJ2-1; D unclear. The CDR3 extends over 14 amino acids. The V gene's germline CDR1 is SQVTM and CDR2 ANQGSEA. Trimming cost V 4 bases and J 0 bases, with 10 bases left between them. CDR3 sequence: CSVAWLSSYNEQFF. CDR3 coding DNA: TGCAGCGTTGCGTGGCTCAGCTCCTACAATGAGCAGTTCTTC.

This rearrangement joins TRBV29-1 to TRBJ2-7; TRBD2 is a possible D gene (6 bases). V was trimmed by 7 bases and J by 3 bases, leaving 19 bases between them. CDR1 and CDR2 (germline): SQVTM, ANQGSEA. This CDR3 has 14 amino acids. The CDR3 protein is CSAGKGSGLYEQYF. The CDR3 DNA reads TGCAGCGCTGGGAAGGGGAGCGGGCTCTACGAGCAGTACTTC.

CDR3 protein: CASSFLRPGELFF. DNA for the CDR3: TGTGCCAGCAGCTTTCTGCGGCCGGGGGAGCTGTTTTTT. The gene calls are TRBV7-2 and TRBJ2-2; D gene ambiguous. The CDR3 has 13 residues. Germline CDR1 SGHTA, CDR2 FQGNSA. Trimming cost V 3 bases and J 8 bases, with 10 bases left between them.

CDR3 in amino acids: CASSTGLAGDYEQYF. The CDR3 nucleotides read TGTGCCAGTAGTACCGGACTAGCGGGAGACTACGAGCAGTACTTC. V and J are TRBV19 and TRBJ2-7, with TRBD2 identical over 13 bases. J was trimmed by 3 bases and V by 4 bases; bases with no gene match: 3. The germline gives CDR1 LNHDA, CDR2 SQIVND (reference sequence). This CDR3 comprises 15 residues. Full variable domain (missing parts from reference TRBV19 and TRBJ2-7): DGGITQSPKYLFRKEGQNVTLSCEQNLNHDAMYWYRQDPGQGLRLIYYSQIVNDFQKGDIAEGYSVSREKKESFPLTVTSAQKNPTAFYLCASSTGLAGDYEQYFGPGTRLTVT.

The CDR3 sequence: CASSPGQGGYEQYF. In DNA, the CDR3 is TGTGCCAGCAGCCCGGGACAGGGGGGCTACGAGCAGTACTTC. The chain carries TRBV5-4 and TRBJ2-7; TRBD1 matches 11 bases. The CDR3 spans 14 residues. The germline gives CDR1 SGHNT, CDR2 YYREEE (reference sequence). The V and J ends lost 4 bases and 3 bases, in that order; junction bases with no gene match: 3.

V usage is TRBV15 and J usage is TRBJ1-6, with a tentative D call TRBD1 (6 bases). CDR1 is LNHNV and CDR2 is YYDKDF in the germline V gene (reference sequence). Trimming took off 3 bases at V and 6 bases at J, with 15 bases between the two ends. The CDR3 is 16 amino acids. The CDR3: CATSSVPGQVNSPLHF. The CDR3 DNA follows: TGTGCCACCAGCAGTGTACCGGGACAAGTTAATTCACCCCTCCACTTT.

This clone appeared a single time. V gene TRBV18 combines with J gene TRBJ2-1; the match to TRBD1 covers 10 bases. The CDR3 covers 16 residues. With V trimmed by 0 bases and J by 4 bases, 3 bases remained unmatched. From germline, CDR1 is KGHSH and CDR2 LQKENI. DNA for the CDR3: TGTGCCAGCTCACCACCTGGACAGGGGGTATACAATGAGCAGTTCTTC. Protein: CASSPPGQGVYNEQFF.

The gene calls are TRBV9 and TRBJ2-3, with a weak D call TRBD1 (5 bases). The CDR3 has 13 amino acids. Germline values: CDR1 SGDLS, CDR2 YYNGEE. V lost 5 bases and J lost 2, with 9 bases in between. Written as DNA, the CDR3 is TGTGCCAGCAGGGGCAGGGACACAGATACGCAGTATTTT. Amino acids: CASRGRDTDTQYF.